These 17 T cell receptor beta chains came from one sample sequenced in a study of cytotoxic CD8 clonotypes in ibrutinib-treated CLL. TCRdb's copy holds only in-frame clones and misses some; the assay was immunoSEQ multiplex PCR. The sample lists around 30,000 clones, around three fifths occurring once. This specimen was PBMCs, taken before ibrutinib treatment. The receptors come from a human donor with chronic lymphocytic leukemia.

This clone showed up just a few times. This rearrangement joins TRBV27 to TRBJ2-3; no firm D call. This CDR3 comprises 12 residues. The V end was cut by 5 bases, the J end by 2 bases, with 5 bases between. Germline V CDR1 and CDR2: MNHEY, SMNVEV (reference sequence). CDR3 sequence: CASSPHTDTQYF. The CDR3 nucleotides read TGTGCCAGCAGTCCTCACACAGATACGCAGTATTTT.

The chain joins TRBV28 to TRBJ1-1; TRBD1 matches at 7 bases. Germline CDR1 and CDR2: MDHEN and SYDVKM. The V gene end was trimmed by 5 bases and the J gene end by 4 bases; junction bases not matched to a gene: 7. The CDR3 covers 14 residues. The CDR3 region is CASSRPGTATEAFF. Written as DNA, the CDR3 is TGTGCCAGCAGTCGACCCGGGACAGCCACTGAAGCTTTCTTT.

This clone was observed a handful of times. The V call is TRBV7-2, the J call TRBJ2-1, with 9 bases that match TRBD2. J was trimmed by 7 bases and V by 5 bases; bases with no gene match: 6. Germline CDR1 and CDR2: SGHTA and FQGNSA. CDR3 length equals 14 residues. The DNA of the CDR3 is TGTGCCAGCAGCCGTAGCGGGAGAGAGAATGAGCAGTTCTTC. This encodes CASSRSGRENEQFF.

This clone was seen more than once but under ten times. DNA for the CDR3: TGCAGTGCGCGGGGTACTAAGCAGTTCTTC. Translated, it gives CSARGTKQFF. The V call is TRBV20-1, the J call TRBJ2-1, with a weak D call TRBD2 (6 bases). This CDR3 spans 10 amino acids. Germline-derived CDR1 and CDR2 are DFQATT and SNEGSKA (reference sequence). V lost 6 bases, J lost 11 bases, and 11 bases lay in between.

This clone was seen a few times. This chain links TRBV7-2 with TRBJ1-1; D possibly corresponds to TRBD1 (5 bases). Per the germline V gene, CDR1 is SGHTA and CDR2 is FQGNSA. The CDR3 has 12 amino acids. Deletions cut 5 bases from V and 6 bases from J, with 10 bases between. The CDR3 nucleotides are TGTGCCAGCAGCCGGGGACGACCTGAAGCTTTCTTT. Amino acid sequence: CASSRGRPEAFF.

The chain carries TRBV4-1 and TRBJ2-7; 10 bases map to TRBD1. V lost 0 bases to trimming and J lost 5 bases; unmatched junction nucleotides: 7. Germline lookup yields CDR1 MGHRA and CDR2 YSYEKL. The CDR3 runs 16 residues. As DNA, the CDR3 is TGCGCCAGCAGCCAAGAAGTCCGGACAGGGGGTAACGAGCAGTACTTC. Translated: CASSQEVRTGGNEQYF.

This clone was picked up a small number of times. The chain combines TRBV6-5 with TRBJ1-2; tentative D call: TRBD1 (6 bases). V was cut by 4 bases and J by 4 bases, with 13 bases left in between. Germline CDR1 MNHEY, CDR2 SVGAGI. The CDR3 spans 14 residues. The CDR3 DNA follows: TGTGCCAGCAGTTCAGCAGGGGTGGGCTATGGCTACACCTTC. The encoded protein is CASSSAGVGYGYTF.

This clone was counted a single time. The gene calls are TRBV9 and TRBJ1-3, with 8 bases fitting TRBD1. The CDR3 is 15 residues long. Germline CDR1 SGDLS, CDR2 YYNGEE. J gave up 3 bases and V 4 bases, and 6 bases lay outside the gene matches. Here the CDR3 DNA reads TGTGCCAGCAGCCCCACCGGGACAGGTGGAAACACCATATATTTT. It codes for CASSPTGTGGNTIYF.

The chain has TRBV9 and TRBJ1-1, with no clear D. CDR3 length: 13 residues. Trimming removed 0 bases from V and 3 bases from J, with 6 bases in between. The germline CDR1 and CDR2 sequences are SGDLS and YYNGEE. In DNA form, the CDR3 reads TGTGCCAGCAGCGTAGCAGGCTACACTGAAGCTTTCTTT. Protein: CASSVAGYTEAFF.

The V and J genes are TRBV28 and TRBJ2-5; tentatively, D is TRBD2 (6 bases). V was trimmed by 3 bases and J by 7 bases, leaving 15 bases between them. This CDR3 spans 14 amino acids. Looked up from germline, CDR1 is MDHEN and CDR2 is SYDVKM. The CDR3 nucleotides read TGTGCCAGCAGTTTCGGAGGAGGAGGGAGGACCCAGTACTTC. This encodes CASSFGGGGRTQYF.

Written as DNA, the CDR3 is TGTGCCAGCAGCTTGGGCAGGGGGGTTTCATACGAGCAGTACTTC. Protein: CASSLGRGVSYEQYF. The V call is TRBV5-4, the J call TRBJ2-7; maybe TRBD1 (7 bases). The CDR3 totals 15 residues. Looked up from germline, CDR1 is SGHNT and CDR2 is YYREEE (reference sequence). Trimming removed 0 bases from V and 4 bases from J, with 14 bases in between.

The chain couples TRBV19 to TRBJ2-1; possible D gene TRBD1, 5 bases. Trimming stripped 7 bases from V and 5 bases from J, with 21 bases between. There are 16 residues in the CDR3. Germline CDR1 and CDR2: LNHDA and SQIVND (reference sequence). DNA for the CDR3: TGTGCCAGTACCGGTAGGGGTCAGAGACTTAACAATGAGCAGTTCTTC. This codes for CASTGRGQRLNNEQFF.

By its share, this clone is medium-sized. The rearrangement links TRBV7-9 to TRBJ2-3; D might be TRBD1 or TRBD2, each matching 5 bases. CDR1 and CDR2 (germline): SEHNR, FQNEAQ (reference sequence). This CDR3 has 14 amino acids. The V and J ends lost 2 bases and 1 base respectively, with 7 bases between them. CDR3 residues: CASSLQGGTDTQYF. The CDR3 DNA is TGTGCCAGCAGCTTACAGGGAGGCACAGATACGCAGTATTTT.

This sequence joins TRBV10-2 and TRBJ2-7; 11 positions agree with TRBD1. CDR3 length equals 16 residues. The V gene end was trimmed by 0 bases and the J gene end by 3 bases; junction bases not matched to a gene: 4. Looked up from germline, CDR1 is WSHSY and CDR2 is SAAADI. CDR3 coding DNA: TGCGCCAGCAGTGAGTCAAGCGGGACAGGGGGCTACGAGCAGTACTTC. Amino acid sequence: CASSESSGTGGYEQYF.

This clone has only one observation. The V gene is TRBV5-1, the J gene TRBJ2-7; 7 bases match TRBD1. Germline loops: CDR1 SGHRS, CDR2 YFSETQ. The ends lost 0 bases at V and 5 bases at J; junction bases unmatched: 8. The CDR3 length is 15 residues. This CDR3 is CASSLESGGINEQYF. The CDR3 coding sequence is TGCGCCAGCAGCTTGGAGTCAGGGGGTATAAACGAGCAGTACTTC.

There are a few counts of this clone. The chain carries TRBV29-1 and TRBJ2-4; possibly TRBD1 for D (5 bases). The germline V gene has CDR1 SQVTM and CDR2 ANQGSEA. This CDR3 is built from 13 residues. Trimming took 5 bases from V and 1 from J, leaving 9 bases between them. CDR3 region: CSVWTRAKNIQYF. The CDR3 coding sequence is TGCAGCGTTTGGACAAGGGCCAAAAACATTCAGTACTTC.

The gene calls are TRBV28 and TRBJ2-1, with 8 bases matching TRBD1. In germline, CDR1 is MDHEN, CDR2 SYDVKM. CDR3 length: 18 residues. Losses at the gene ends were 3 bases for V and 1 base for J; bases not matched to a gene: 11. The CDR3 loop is CASSFFRRGRPSYNEQFF. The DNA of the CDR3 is TGTGCCAGCAGTTTTTTTCGCAGGGGGCGACCGTCCTACAATGAGCAGTTCTTC.